One sample yielded the 19 T cell receptor beta chains listed below, sequenced in a study of T cells in Graves' hyperthyroidism and ophthalmopathy (dated by TCRdb to 2018 to 2020). Libraries came from multiplex PCR. TCRdb names Illumina HiSeq 2000 as the instrument used. TCR beta CDR3 regions were amplified from RNA transcripts. A first-round RT-PCR of the TCR CDR3 used the HTBI primer set with the Qiagen OneStep RT-PCR kit. The public sequencing data were trimmed at Q25 with fastp and processed into clonotypes with MiXCR by TCRdb, which kept only in-frame beta chains. Entries that share a CDR3 protein sequence are merged under the most common genes and DNA. This sample comprises about 260,000 distinct CDR3 sequences, about 15% of them detected only once. The biggest ten clones account for about 30% of the sample. Input material: blood. Every receptor here comes from a young woman with Graves' ophthalmopathy.

This clonotype was observed many times. The gene calls are TRBV28 and TRBJ1-4; D gene unclear. CDR1 is MDHEN and CDR2 is SYDVKM in the germline V gene. The CDR3 length is 12 residues. The V and J ends lost 10 bases and 11 bases respectively, with 17 bases between them. The chain's CDR3 is CATNEASAKLFF. DNA of the CDR3: TGTGCCACTAATGAAGCTTCAGCTAAACTGTTTTTT. Full variable domain (remainder filled in from reference TRBV28 and TRBJ1-4): DVKVTQSSRYLVKRTGEKVFLECVQDMDHENMFWYRQDPGLGLRLIYFSYDVKMKEKGDIPEGYSVSREKKERFSLILESASTNQTSMYLCATNEASAKLFFGSGTQLSVL.

Many counts were recorded for this clonotype. This chain links TRBV4-2 with TRBJ1-2, with 9 bases that match TRBD1. The germline CDR1 and CDR2 sequences are LGHNA and YNFKEQ. V dropped 3 bases and J dropped 4; count of bases not matched to a gene: 6. There are 15 residues in the CDR3. The CDR3 region has the DNA TGTGCCAGCAGCCAGGAGGGACAGGGTCGCTATGGCTACACCTTC. It is translated as CASSQEGQGRYGYTF.

The table lists this clonotype with many counts. The chain is built from TRBV6-6 and TRBJ2-6; D not resolved. This CDR3 region has 18 residues. The V gene's germline CDR1 is MNHNY and CDR2 SVGAGI (reference sequence). Trimming cost V 0 bases and J 0 bases, with 12 bases left between them. This CDR3 is CASSYSRRTSSGANVLTF. DNA for the CDR3: TGTGCCAGCAGTTACTCTCGCAGGACGAGCTCTGGGGCCAACGTCCTGACTTTC.

This clonotype was picked up many times. The CDR3 sequence is CASSQGLAGDTQYF. The CDR3 region has the DNA TGTGCCAGCAGCCAAGGACTAGCGGGAGATACGCAGTATTTT. The chain employs TRBV13 and TRBJ2-3; 11 nucleotides line up with TRBD2. This CDR3 region has 14 residues. The V segment lost 5 bases and the J segment 5 bases; nucleotides outside the gene matches: 3. The germline gives CDR1 PRHDT, CDR2 FYEKMQ (reference sequence).

This chain links TRBV20-1 with TRBJ2-7; D call uncertain. Trimming stripped 1 base from V and 1 base from J, with 11 bases between. Looked up from germline, CDR1 is DFQATT and CDR2 is SNEGSKA (reference sequence). This CDR3 comprises 14 residues. The CDR3 sequence is CSARGAAQSYEQYF. The CDR3, as DNA: TGCAGTGCTAGAGGGGCTGCCCAGTCCTACGAGCAGTACTTC.

A word on this clonotype: This may come from a read error, since a much larger clone is one base off. Given the absence of the conserved phenylalanine or tryptophan at the CDR3 end, a read error is likely. CDR3 nucleotide sequence: TGTGCCAGCAGTTTAATAGTCGGCTTTGGGGCCTACGAGCAGTACTCC. Protein sequence: CASSLIVGFGAYEQYS. V and J are TRBV12-3 or TRBV12-4 and TRBJ2-7, with unresolved D. Trimming cost V 2 bases and J 2 bases, with 16 bases left between them. The CDR3 spans 16 residues.

Ten or more counts support this clonotype. The chain recombines TRBV18 with TRBJ2-7, with 8 bases lining up with TRBD1. CDR1 is KGHSH and CDR2 is LQKENI in the germline V gene. The CDR3 length is 16 residues. V lost 1 base, J lost 4 bases, and 9 bases stayed unmatched. Here the CDR3 reads CASSPRQGAEAYEQYF. The DNA of the CDR3 is TGTGCCAGCTCACCACGGCAGGGGGCCGAGGCGTACGAGCAGTACTTC.

A word on this clonotype: Mismatch with germline at one junction end may stem from a read error. V and J are TRBV11-2 and TRBJ1-2; D is undetermined. The V gene's germline CDR1 is SGHAT and CDR2 FQNNGV. The CDR3 length is 13 residues. The CDR3 loop reads CASSLDGLYGCTF. The CDR3 DNA is TGTGCCAGCAGCTTGGACGGCCTCTATGGCTGCACCTTC.

This clonotype was seen ten or more times. This chain joins TRBV15 and TRBJ2-1, with a weak D call TRBD1 (6 bases). Trimming removed 1 base at V and 0 bases at J, with 19 bases between. This CDR3 has 19 amino acids. Germline V CDR1 and CDR2: LNHNV, YYDKDF (reference sequence). Here the CDR3 DNA reads TGTGCCACCAGCAGAGGATCGGGTGGGGGCGTGGGCTCCTACAATGAGCAGTTCTTC. Translated: CATSRGSGGGVGSYNEQFF.

This clonotype was seen ten or more times. The gene calls are TRBV7-9 and TRBJ2-1; 8 nucleotides line up with TRBD2. CDR3 size: 15 residues. The V and J ends lost 4 bases and 8 bases, in that order; junction bases with no gene match: 10. Germline V CDR1 and CDR2: SEHNR, FQNEAQ (reference sequence). The CDR3 reads CASSYRGGLVDEQFF. The DNA for the CDR3 is TGTGCCAGCAGCTACCGCGGGGGGTTGGTCGATGAGCAGTTCTTC.

This clonotype was counted a few times. The chain uses TRBV4-3 and TRBJ1-3, with D unresolved. In germline, CDR1 is LGHNA, CDR2 YSLEER. V lost 0 bases and J lost 2, with 5 bases in between. CDR3 length: 14 amino acids. CDR3 in amino acids: CASSQDWPGNTIYF. CDR3 coding DNA: TGCGCCAGCAGCCAAGACTGGCCTGGAAACACCATATATTTT.

This clonotype was seen many times. The chain uses TRBV28 and TRBJ2-2; D is possibly TRBD2 (7 bases). This CDR3 comprises 17 residues. The germline V and J ends were trimmed by 3 bases and 5 bases, with 19 bases remaining between them. The germline V gene has CDR1 MDHEN and CDR2 SYDVKM. The CDR3 DNA reads as TGTGCCAGCAGTTTTGGGGGCCACTGGGGAGGGACCGGGGAGCTGTTTTTT. Translated, it gives CASSFGGHWGGTGELFF.

As for this clonotype: Since a much larger clone is just one base distant, this may be a read error. This chain links TRBV30 with TRBJ2-1; D gene uncertain. The end of the DNA is better explained by TRBJ2-7, so the J call may be wrong. This CDR3 has 13 residues. Germline-derived CDR1 and CDR2 are GTSNPN and SVGIG (reference sequence). Here the CDR3 reads CAWGPRPWDEQYF. CDR3 bases: TGTGCCTGGGGTCCTAGGCCATGGGATGAGCAGTACTTC.

This clonotype occurred many times. The genes are TRBV10-2 and TRBJ1-1; 9 bases agree with TRBD1. J gave up 4 bases and V 2 bases, and 5 bases lay outside the gene matches. In germline, CDR1 is WSHSY, CDR2 SAAADI. This CDR3 spans 15 amino acids. This CDR3 reads CASSETGGVGTEAFF. In nucleotides, the CDR3 is TGCGCCAGCAGTGAGACAGGGGGCGTTGGCACTGAAGCTTTCTTT.

The chain combines TRBV20-1 with TRBJ2-4; 8 bases line up with TRBD2. The CDR3 is 13 amino acids. V shed 7 bases and J 4 bases; nucleotides not matched to a gene: 6. Germline assignment: CDR1 DFQATT and CDR2 SNEGSKA (reference sequence). The CDR3 region has the DNA TGCAGTGTCAGTAGCGGGGCTAAAAACATTCAGTACTTC. As protein: CSVSSGAKNIQYF.

This chain links TRBV7-2 with TRBJ2-1; maybe TRBD2 (6 bases). The V gene lost 2 bases and the J gene lost 8 bases, with 13 bases spanning the gap. The V gene's germline CDR1 is SGHTA and CDR2 FQGNSA. The CDR3 sequence is 14 residues long. The DNA for the CDR3 is TGTGCCAGCAGCTTAAGTTTTTCGGGGGATGAGCAGTTCTTC. It encodes CASSLSFSGDEQFF.

This clonotype was recorded at least ten times. The chain employs TRBV28 and TRBJ2-1, with 9 positions matching TRBD2. Germline trimming cut 7 bases from V and 3 bases from J; bases unmatched to any gene: 4. Germline V gene lookup returns CDR1 MDHEN and CDR2 SYDVKM. The CDR3 sequence is 14 residues long. In DNA form, the CDR3 reads TGTGCCAGCATCAATAGCGGGGGCTACAATGAGCAGTTCTTC. Translated: CASINSGGYNEQFF.

Note on this clonotype: A much bigger clone sits one base away, suggesting this may be a read error. The rearrangement joins TRBV3-1 to TRBJ1-2; perhaps TRBD1 as D (5 bases). V was shortened by 3 bases and J by 8 bases, with 13 bases between the two germline ends. Germline loops: CDR1 LGHDT, CDR2 YNNKEL (reference sequence). The CDR3 has 13 residues. Here the CDR3 DNA reads TGTGCCAGCAGCCATAACGGACAATTCGGCTACACCTTC. Translating gives CASSHNGQFGYTF.

The J gene is TRBJ2-7, the V gene TRBV15, with a weak D call TRBD1 (6 bases). The V and J ends lost 5 bases and 6 bases respectively, with 11 bases between them. The CDR3 contains 12 residues. The germline V gene has CDR1 LNHNV and CDR2 YYDKDF (reference sequence). Here the CDR3 DNA reads TGTGCCACCAGCTGGGGGCTGAGCGAGCAGTACTTC. Its protein product is CATSWGLSEQYF.